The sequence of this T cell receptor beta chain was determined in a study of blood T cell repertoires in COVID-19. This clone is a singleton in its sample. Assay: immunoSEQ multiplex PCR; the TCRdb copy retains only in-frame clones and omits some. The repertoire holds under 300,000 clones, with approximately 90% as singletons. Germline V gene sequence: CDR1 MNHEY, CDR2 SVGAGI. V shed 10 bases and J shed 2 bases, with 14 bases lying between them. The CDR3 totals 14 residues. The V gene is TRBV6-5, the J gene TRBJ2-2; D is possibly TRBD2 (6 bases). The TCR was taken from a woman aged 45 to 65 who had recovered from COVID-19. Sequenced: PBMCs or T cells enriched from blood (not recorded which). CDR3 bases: TGTGCCATTAGGAGGGTTGCTAACACCGGGGAGCTGTTTTTT. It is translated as CAIRRVANTGELFF.